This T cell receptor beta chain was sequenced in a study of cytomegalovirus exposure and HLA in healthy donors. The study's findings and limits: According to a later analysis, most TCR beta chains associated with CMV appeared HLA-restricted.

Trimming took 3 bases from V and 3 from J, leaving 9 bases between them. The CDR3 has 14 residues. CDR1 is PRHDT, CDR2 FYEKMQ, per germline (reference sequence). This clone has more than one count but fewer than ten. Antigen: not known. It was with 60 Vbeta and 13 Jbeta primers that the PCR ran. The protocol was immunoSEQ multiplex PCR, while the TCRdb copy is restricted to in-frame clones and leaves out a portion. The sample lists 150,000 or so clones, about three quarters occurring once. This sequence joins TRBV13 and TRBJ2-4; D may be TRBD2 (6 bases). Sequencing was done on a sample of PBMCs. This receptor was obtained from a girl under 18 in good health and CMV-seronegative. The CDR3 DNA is TGTGCCAGCAGCTTCGGGGGTGGCAAAAACATTCAGTACTTC. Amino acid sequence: CASSFGGGKNIQYF.